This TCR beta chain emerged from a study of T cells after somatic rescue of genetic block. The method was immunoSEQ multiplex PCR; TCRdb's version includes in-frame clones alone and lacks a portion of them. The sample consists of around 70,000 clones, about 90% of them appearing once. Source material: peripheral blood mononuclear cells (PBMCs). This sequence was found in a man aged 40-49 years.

The CDR3 loop is CASSVEGTVQETQYF. The DNA for the CDR3 is TGTGCCAGCAGCGTAGAAGGGACCGTACAAGAGACCCAGTACTTC. This chain links TRBV9 with TRBJ2-5; possibly TRBD1 or TRBD2 for D (5 bases each). In germline, CDR1 is SGDLS, CDR2 YYNGEE. The CDR3 loop spans 15 amino acids. Trimming took off 0 bases at V and 2 bases at J, with 11 bases between the two ends.